Described below is a single TCR beta chain sequence and its context. Its antigen is as yet unknown. There are 17 residues in the CDR3. V dropped 6 bases and J dropped 0; count of bases not matched to a gene: 12. Germline V gene lookup returns CDR1 MDHEN and CDR2 SYDVKM. This specimen comes from a study of cytomegalovirus exposure and HLA in healthy donors. Findings of the study overall: Roughly uniform depth of sequencing across donors was assumed in presence/absence analyses.

60 Vbeta and 13 Jbeta primers were used in PCR. Data came from immunoSEQ multiplex PCR; TCRdb stores just in-frame clones and leaves some out. Of approximately 280,000 clones listed, around 86% are singletons. The origin of this receptor is a man in his forties or fifties in good health and CMV-seropositive. This sequence joins TRBV28 and TRBJ2-3; TRBD2 aligns across 7 bases. The sample taken for sequencing was PBMCs. The CDR3 nucleotides are TGTGCCAGCAGCGACCCTGGACTAGAGGGTAGCACAGATACGCAGTATTTT. This gives the protein CASSDPGLEGSTDTQYF. Based on the CDR3 plus reference TRBV28 and TRBJ2-3, the full variable domain is DVKVTQSSRYLVKRTGEKVFLECVQDMDHENMFWYRQDPGLGLRLIYFSYDVKMKEKGDIPEGYSVSREKKERFSLILESASTNQTSMYLCASSDPGLEGSTDTQYFGPGTRLTVL.